This note documents a single T cell receptor (beta chain) sequence. Its antigen is currently unknown. This sample stems from a study of T cell responses to AZD1222 COVID-19 vaccine. General study points: At study baseline, merely several AZD1222 recipients were seropositive. Clonal diversity was possibly underestimated, and the donors were mostly white British, with more females.

The J segment lost 7 bases and the V segment lost 6 bases, leaving 5 bases of the junction unmatched. CDR1 is MNHEY, CDR2 SVGAGI, per germline. The CDR3 has 14 residues. The method was immunoSEQ multiplex PCR; TCRdb's version includes in-frame clones alone and lacks a portion of them. The data show some 45,000 clones, around 90% seen once. The source was peripheral blood, collected 28 days after the second AZD1222 dose. The chain carries TRBV6-5 and TRBJ2-2; 10 bases align to TRBD1. The receptor comes from an adult who received the AZD1222 COVID-19 vaccine. The chain's CDR3 is CASRPTGGIGELFF. As DNA, the CDR3 is TGTGCCAGCAGACCGACAGGGGGCATCGGGGAGCTGTTTTTT.